The T cell receptor (beta chain) under discussion was sequenced for a study of CXCR3-negative and CXCR3-positive naive CD8 T cells. General study results and limits: TRBV-TRBJ usage was alike in naive CXCR3-negative and CXCR3-positive cells but differed in memory cells. Higher TRB CDR3 hydrophobicity marked CXCR3-positive naive cells relative to CXCR3-negative naive cells. High diversity, comparable across both naive subsets, contrasted with much lower diversity in memory CD8+ cells. It was found that naive subsets had comparable surface CD5, and TCR strength was inferred from TRB CDR3 properties.

The CDR3 extends over 14 amino acids. CDR1 and CDR2 (germline): DFQATT, SNEGSKA (reference sequence). Worth noting for this clonotype: Its target is unknown.

The authors prepared UMI-labeled TRB cDNA libraries by 5' RACE. One entry per CDR3 protein, without DNA, is what TCRdb gives after re-calling the 5' RACE reads. There are some 120,000 distinct CDR3 sequences in the sample, with about 0.62% held by the top ten. Subsets of CD8+ T cells were each sorted in triplicate at approximately 270,000 cells apiece. The TCR comes from a human donor in good health. Some clones in this sample may be carry-over from other donors' samples. The sample consisted of naive CXCR3+ CD8+ T cells from blood. The subset was: CD45RO-CCR7+CD27+CD95- naive CD8+ T cells expressing CXCR3 (TNR3+). The V gene is TRBV20-1, the J gene TRBJ2-2; TCRdb selects TRBD2, and the lack of DNA leaves this call unchecked. The CDR3 loop is CSASGLAATGELFF.